These T cell receptor beta chains were read from a single sample in a study of blood T cell repertoires in COVID-19. Some clones are missing from TCRdb's copy, which holds only in-frame ones; the method was immunoSEQ multiplex PCR. In the table there are under 300,000 clones, roughly 84% of which are singletons. The sample consisted of peripheral blood. Source of these receptors: a woman between 40 and 50 years old who had recovered from COVID-19. CDR3s include the opening cysteine and the closing phenylalanine or tryptophan. The D gene is left open where the match is weak. Not all rows give a size; the values are once, few, many and, for expanded clones, a class.

>NA|TRBV29-1|NA|TRBJ1-4|10
CSGGNEKLFF
TGCAGTGGGGGGAATGAAAAACTGTTTTTT
>NA|TRBV27|NA|TRBJ1-5|14
CASSPQQGSQPQHF
TGTGCCAGCAGTCCCCAGCAGGGCAGTCAGCCCCAGCATTTT
>NA|TRBV6-1|TRBD1|TRBJ2-7|16
CASSVPGTGGYYEQYF
TGTGCCAGCAGTGTTCCCGGGACAGGGGGCTATTACGAGCAGTACTTC
>NA|TRBV2|TRBD1|TRBJ1-2|18
CASRFDRDRVYSNYGYTF
TGTGCCAGCAGATTTGACCGGGACAGGGTCTATTCTAACTATGGCTACACCTTC
>NA|TRBV6-4|TRBD1|TRBJ2-1|13
CATGGTGYNEQFF
TGTGCCACCGGCGGGACAGGGTACAATGAGCAGTTCTTC
>NA|TRBV27|NA|TRBJ2-3|16
CASSLGNSRGPDTQYF
TGTGCCAGCAGTTTAGGGAACTCAAGGGGTCCAGATACGCAGTATTTT
>NA|TRBV7-9|TRBD1|TRBJ2-1|15
CASSITGTGTRRQFF
TGTGCCAGCAGCATAACCGGGACAGGGACAAGGCGGCAGTTCTTC
>once|TRBV5-4|NA|TRBJ1-2|15
CASSLPGNFNYGYTF
TGTGCCAGCAGCTTGCCAGGAAACTTCAACTATGGCTACACCTTC
>NA|TRBV19|TRBD1|TRBJ2-7|14
CASSPTGYSYEQYF
TGTGCCAGTAGTCCGACAGGGTACTCCTACGAGCAGTACTTC
>NA|TRBV7-8|NA|TRBJ1-1|15
CASSLVGGLGTEAFF
TGTGCCAGCAGCTTAGTTGGGGGCCTCGGCACTGAAGCTTTCTTT
>NA|TRBV11-3|NA|TRBJ2-3|15
CASSLVTGGTDTQYF
TGTGCCAGCAGCTTAGTGACGGGGGGCACAGATACGCAGTATTTT
>NA|TRBV15|TRBD1|TRBJ1-2|16
CATSRVMGQGAIGYTF
TGTGCCACCAGCAGGGTTATGGGACAGGGGGCGATTGGCTACACCTTC
>NA|TRBV5-1|NA|TRBJ2-5|13
CASTRGGRETQYF
TGCGCCAGCACGCGAGGGGGTCGAGAGACCCAGTACTTC
>NA|TRBV28|NA|TRBJ1-3|14
CASREGSSGNTIYF
TGTGCCAGCAGAGAGGGAAGCTCTGGAAACACCATATATTTT
>NA|TRBV30|NA|TRBJ2-7|14
CAWSGVVRRGEQYF
TGTGCCTGGAGTGGGGTCGTGAGAAGGGGCGAGCAGTACTTC